What follows is one TCR beta chain and its context. Enrolled during active infection, Seattle patients were then followed longitudinally. This sample was included in a study of blood T cell repertoires in COVID-19. The wider study: Collection of acute and convalescent COVID-19 samples took place in the United States, Italy and Spain.

In the original workflow: Nucleated cell number was recorded as an estimate derived from reference gene primer amplification. The data were produced by immunoSEQ multiplex PCR, yet TCRdb's version contains in-frame clones alone and is incomplete. The D gene and trimming were derived from the DNA, and the V and J assignments and clone size from that table. Of around 210,000 clones in the sample, approximately 85% were seen once. This sequence originates from a man aged 50-60 years with COVID-19, enrolled during active disease. The sequencing sample was made of peripheral blood.

The CDR3 loop reads CASSERTVQETQYF. CDR3 bases: TGCGCCAGCAGCGAAAGGACAGTACAAGAGACCCAGTACTTC. The rearrangement links TRBV5-1 to TRBJ2-5; tentative D call: TRBD1 (6 bases). CDR1 is SGHRS, CDR2 YFSETQ, per germline. The V and J ends lost 4 bases and 2 bases respectively, with 12 bases between them. The CDR3 has 14 residues.